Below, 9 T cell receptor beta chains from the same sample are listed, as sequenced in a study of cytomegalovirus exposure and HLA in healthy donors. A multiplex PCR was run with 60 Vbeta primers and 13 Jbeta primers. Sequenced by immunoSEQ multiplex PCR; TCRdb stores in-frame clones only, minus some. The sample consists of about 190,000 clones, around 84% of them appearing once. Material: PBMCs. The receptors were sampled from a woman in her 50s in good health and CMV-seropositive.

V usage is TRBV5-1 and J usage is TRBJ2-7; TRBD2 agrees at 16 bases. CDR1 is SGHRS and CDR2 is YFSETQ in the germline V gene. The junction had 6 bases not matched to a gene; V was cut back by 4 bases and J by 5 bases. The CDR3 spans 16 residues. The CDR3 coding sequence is TGCGCCAGCAGCCGGGGGACTAGCGGGGGGGCGGACGAGCAGTACTTC. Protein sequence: CASSRGTSGGADEQYF.

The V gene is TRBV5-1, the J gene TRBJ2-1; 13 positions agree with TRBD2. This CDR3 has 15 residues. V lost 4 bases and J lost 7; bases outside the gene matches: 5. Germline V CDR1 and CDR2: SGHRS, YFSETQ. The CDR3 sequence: CASSPGLAGRNEQFF. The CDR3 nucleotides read TGCGCCAGCAGCCCGGGACTAGCGGGGCGGAATGAGCAGTTCTTC.

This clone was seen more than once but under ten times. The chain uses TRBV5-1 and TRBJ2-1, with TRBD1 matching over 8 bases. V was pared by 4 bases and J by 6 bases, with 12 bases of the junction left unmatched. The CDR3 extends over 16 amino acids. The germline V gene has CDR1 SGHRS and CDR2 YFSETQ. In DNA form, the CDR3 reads TGCGCCAGCAGCGGGGGGACAGGCCCTTCGATCAATGAGCAGTTCTTC. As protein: CASSGGTGPSINEQFF.

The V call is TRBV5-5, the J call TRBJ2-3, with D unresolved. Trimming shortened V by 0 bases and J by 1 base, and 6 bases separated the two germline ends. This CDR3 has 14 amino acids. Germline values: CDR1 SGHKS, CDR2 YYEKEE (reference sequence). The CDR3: CASSLASGTDTQYF. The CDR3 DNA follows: TGTGCCAGCAGCTTGGCCAGTGGCACAGATACGCAGTATTTT.

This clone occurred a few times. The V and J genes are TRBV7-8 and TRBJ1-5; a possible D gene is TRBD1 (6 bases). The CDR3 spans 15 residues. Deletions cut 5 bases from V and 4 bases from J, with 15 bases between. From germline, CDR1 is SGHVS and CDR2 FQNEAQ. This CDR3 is CASSGNGQKNQPQHF. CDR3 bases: TGTGCCAGCAGCGGAAACGGACAGAAAAATCAGCCCCAGCATTTT.

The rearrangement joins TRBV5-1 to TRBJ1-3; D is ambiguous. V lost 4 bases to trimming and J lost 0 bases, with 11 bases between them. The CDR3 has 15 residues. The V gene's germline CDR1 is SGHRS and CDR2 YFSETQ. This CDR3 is CASSVTGDSGNTIYF. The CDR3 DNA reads TGCGCCAGCAGCGTGACTGGAGACTCTGGAAACACCATATATTTT.

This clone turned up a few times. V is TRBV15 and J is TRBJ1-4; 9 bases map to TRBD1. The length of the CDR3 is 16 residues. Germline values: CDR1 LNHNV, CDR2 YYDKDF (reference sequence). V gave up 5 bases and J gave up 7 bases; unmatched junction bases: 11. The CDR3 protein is CATSPDRTGESEKLFF. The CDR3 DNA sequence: TGTGCCACCAGCCCCGACCGGACAGGGGAAAGTGAAAAACTGTTTTTT.

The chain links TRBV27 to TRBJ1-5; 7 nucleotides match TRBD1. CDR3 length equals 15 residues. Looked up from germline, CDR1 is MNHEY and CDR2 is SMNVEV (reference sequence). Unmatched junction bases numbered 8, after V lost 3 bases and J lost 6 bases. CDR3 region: CASSLNPDRVQPQHF. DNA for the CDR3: TGTGCCAGCAGTTTGAACCCCGACAGGGTTCAGCCCCAGCATTTT.

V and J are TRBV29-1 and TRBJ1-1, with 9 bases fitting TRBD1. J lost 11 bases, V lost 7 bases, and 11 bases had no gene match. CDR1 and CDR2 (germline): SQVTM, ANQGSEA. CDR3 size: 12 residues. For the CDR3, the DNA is TGCAGCGGCACCGGGACAGGGAGTGGTGCTTTCTTT. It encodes CSGTGTGSGAFF.